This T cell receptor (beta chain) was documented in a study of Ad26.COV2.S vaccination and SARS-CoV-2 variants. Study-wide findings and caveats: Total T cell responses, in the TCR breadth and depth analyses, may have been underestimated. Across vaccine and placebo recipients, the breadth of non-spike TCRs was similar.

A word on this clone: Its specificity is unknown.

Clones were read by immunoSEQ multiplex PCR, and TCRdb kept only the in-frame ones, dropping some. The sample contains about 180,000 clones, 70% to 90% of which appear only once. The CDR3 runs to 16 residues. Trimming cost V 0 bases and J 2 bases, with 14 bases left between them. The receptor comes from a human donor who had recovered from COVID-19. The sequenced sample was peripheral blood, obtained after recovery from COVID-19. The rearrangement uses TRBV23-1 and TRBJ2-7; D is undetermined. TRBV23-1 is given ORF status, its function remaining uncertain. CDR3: CASSQSTPIGPYEQYF. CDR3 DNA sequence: TGCGCCAGCAGTCAATCTACCCCGATAGGCCCCTACGAGCAGTACTTC.